The subject of this entry is one TCR beta chain. Sequencing used immunoSEQ multiplex PCR; TCRdb keeps in-frame clones, though not all of them. The sample yields 45,000 or so clones, roughly 85% seen once. Indicated time point: recipient sample about 28 days before transplant, after cytoreduction. V gave up 8 bases and J gave up 5 bases; unmatched junction bases: 7. In germline, CDR1 is SEHNR, CDR2 FQNEAQ (reference sequence). The CDR3 consists of 13 residues. The sample originates from a study of T cell clonotyping in hematopoietic cell transplantation. In the study overall: Pretransplant recipient samples were taken after cytoreduction.

J is TRBJ2-7 and V is TRBV7-9, with 9 bases identical to TRBD1. Sample: peripheral blood mononuclear cells, taken before stem cell transplant. This clonotype was sampled from a man aged 60 to 75 with myelodysplastic syndrome. Some clones in this sample may be carry-over from other donors' samples. The DNA for the CDR3 is TGTGCCAGCTTCGGACAGGGGTGGGACGAGCAGTACTTC. This translates into CASFGQGWDEQYF.